The clone carrying this T cell receptor (beta chain) was picked up a small number of times. Its matching antigen is unknown. The PCR ran on 60 Vbeta and 13 Jbeta primers. Sequencing was performed with immunoSEQ multiplex PCR; in TCRdb, only in-frame clones are kept and a portion is missing. Of 140,000 to 150,000 clones detected, roughly 9.4% appear once; the ten largest clones hold less than 2%. The data belong to a study of cytomegalovirus exposure and HLA in healthy donors. The overall study: Just over 80% of approximately 400 genotyped donors fell in the Caucasian-associated ancestry cluster.

V was shortened by 4 bases and J by 6 bases, with 16 bases between the two germline ends. The CDR3 spans 14 residues. Germline-derived CDR1 and CDR2 are MNHEY and SVGAGI. General study results and limits: Compared with the roughly 730-donor mean, an Asian-associated ancestry cluster reportedly had fewer N-insertions, according to a later analysis.

V gene TRBV6-5 combines with J gene TRBJ2-7; D perhaps matches TRBD1 (6 bases). The clonotype originates from a male donor in good health and CMV-seronegative. Material for sequencing was PBMCs. The CDR3 loop is CASSSGQFRSEQYF. The CDR3 bases are TGTGCCAGCAGTTCAGGACAGTTTCGCAGCGAGCAGTACTTC.